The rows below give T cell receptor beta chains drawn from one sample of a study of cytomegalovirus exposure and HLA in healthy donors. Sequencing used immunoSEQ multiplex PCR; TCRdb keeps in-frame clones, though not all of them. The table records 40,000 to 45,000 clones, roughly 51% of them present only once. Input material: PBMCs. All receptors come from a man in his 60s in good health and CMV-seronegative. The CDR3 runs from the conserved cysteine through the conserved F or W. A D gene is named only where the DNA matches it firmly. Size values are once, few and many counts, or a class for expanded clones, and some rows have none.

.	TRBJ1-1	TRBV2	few	CASSVGRKIGVTEAFF	TGTGCCAGCAGTGTTGGGCGGAAAATAGGGGTCACTGAAGCTTTCTTT
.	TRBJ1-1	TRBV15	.	CATSLGLANTEAFF	TGTGCCACCAGCCTTGGACTAGCGAACACTGAAGCTTTCTTT
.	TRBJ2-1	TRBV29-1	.	CSARKVGSSYNEQFF	TGCAGCGCCCGGAAGGTCGGGAGCTCCTACAATGAGCAGTTCTTC
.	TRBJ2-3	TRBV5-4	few	CASSIGDTDTQYF	TGTGCCAGCAGCATCGGTGACACAGATACGCAGTATTTT
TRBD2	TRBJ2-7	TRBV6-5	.	CASRSGGGGSYEQYF	TGTGCCAGCAGGTCAGGCGGGGGGGGATCCTACGAGCAGTACTTC
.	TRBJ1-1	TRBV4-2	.	CASSQTLAHKNTEAFF	TGTGCCAGCAGCCAAACCCTCGCCCACAAGAACACTGAAGCTTTCTTT
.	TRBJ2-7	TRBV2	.	CASHGVRGYEQYF	TGTGCCAGCCACGGGGTGCGGGGTTACGAGCAGTACTTC
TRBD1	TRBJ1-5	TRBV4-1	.	CASSQPDRGGQPQHF	TGCGCCAGCAGCCAGCCGGACAGGGGCGGTCAGCCCCAGCATTTT
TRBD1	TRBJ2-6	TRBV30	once	CAGGQGARFGANVLTF	TGTGCCGGTGGACAGGGGGCTAGGTTTGGGGCCAACGTCCTGACTTTC
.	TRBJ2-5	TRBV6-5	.	CASRSQGETQYF	TGTGCCAGCAGAAGCCAGGGAGAGACCCAGTACTTC
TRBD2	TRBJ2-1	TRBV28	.	CASREGLAEWNEQFF	TGTGCCAGCAGGGAGGGACTAGCGGAATGGAATGAGCAGTTCTTC
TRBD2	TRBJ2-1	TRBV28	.	CASSLLMTSGNNEQFF	TGTGCCAGCAGTTTATTAATGACTAGCGGAAACAATGAGCAGTTCTTC
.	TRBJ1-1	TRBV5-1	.	CASSQEGRDTEAFF	TGCGCCAGCAGTCAGGAGGGCAGGGACACTGAAGCTTTCTTT
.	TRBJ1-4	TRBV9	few	CASNRAGENEKLFF	TGTGCCAGCAACCGGGCAGGGGAGAATGAAAAACTGTTTTTT